The 15 T cell receptor beta chains presented below share a single source sample, sequenced in a study of spatial heterogeneity in lung cancer. TCRdb passed the 5' RACE reads through MiXCR, listing each CDR3 protein once. The repertoire holds around 89,000 distinct CDR3 sequences, with approximately 12% as singletons. The sample's time point: sample taken at primary tumor resection. Whole RNA from tumor, nontumor lung or frozen PBMC was sequenced unsorted. The source material was PBMCs, sampled at surgery. All receptors come from a male donor with early-stage non-small cell lung cancer.

This clonotype was recorded a few times. The chain links TRBV27 to TRBJ1-5, with 9 bases matching TRBD1. Germline V lookup: CDR1 MNHEY, CDR2 SMNVEV (reference sequence). V gave up 4 bases and J gave up 3 bases; unmatched junction bases: 4. The CDR3 sequence is 15 residues long. CDR3 DNA sequence: TGTGCCAGCAGTTCGGACAGGGGCCTCAATCAGCCCCAGCATTTT. Translation: CASSSDRGLNQPQHF.

This clonotype was counted many times. The chain couples TRBV28 to TRBJ2-5; 10 bases line up with TRBD1. The CDR3 contains 14 residues. CDR1 MDHEN and CDR2 SYDVKM come from the germline V gene. V trimming: 8 bases; J trimming: 6 bases; junction bases outside the gene matches: 9. In DNA, the CDR3 is TGTGCCAGCCGCCGGGACAGGGGTGGGAAGACCCAGTACTTC. Encoded protein: CASRRDRGGKTQYF. Using reference TRBV28 and TRBJ2-5 for the parts outside the CDR3, the full variable domain is DVKVTQSSRYLVKRTGEKVFLECVQDMDHENMFWYRQDPGLGLRLIYFSYDVKMKEKGDIPEGYSVSREKKERFSLILESASTNQTSMYLCASRRDRGGKTQYFGPGTRLLVL.

The rearrangement links TRBV6-5 to TRBJ2-6; D possibly matches TRBD1 or TRBD2 (6 bases each). The CDR3 totals 15 residues. Germline CDR1 is MNHEY and CDR2 is SVGAGI. Trimming stripped 3 bases from V and 2 bases from J, with 8 bases between. The CDR3 spells CASSYRGAGANVLTF. The CDR3 DNA is TGTGCCAGCAGTTATAGGGGGGCTGGGGCCAACGTCCTGACTTTC.

This clonotype was picked up a small number of times. The chain links TRBV28 to TRBJ1-1; 7 nucleotides line up with TRBD1. The J segment lost 5 bases and the V segment lost 5 bases, leaving 8 bases of the junction unmatched. The CDR3 has 14 residues. Germline V CDR1 and CDR2: MDHEN, SYDVKM. CDR3 sequence: CASSQSGGWTEAFF. As DNA, the CDR3 is TGTGCCAGCAGTCAGTCAGGGGGTTGGACTGAAGCTTTCTTT.

In its sample, this clonotype was seen a few times. The chain joins TRBV6-2 or TRBV6-3 to TRBJ2-3; D not certain. Between the trimmed V and J ends, which lost 2 bases and 4 bases, there was a span of 10 bases. In germline, CDR1 is MNHEY, CDR2 SVGEGT. The CDR3 consists of 14 residues. DNA of the CDR3: TGTGCCAGCAGTTACCCCTCACGGGCAGATACGCAGTATTTT. Protein: CASSYPSRADTQYF.

The chain employs TRBV15 and TRBJ1-4, with D possibly being TRBD1 (5 bases). V lost 0 bases to trimming and J lost 7 bases, with 12 bases between them. The CDR3 totals 15 residues. Looked up from germline, CDR1 is LNHNV and CDR2 is YYDKDF (reference sequence). In DNA, the CDR3 is TGTGCCACCAGCAGAGAAATAAGGGGTGGTGAAAAACTGTTTTTT. The encoded protein is CATSREIRGGEKLFF.

The rearrangement uses TRBV5-5 and TRBJ2-7; D not certain. This CDR3 contains 14 residues. V was cut by 0 bases and J by 1 base, with 8 bases left in between. The germline V gene encodes CDR1 SGHKS and CDR2 YYEKEE (reference sequence). The CDR3 coding sequence is TGTGCCAGCAGCTTGGCCCCGAAGTCCTACGAGCAGTACTTC. Translated, it gives CASSLAPKSYEQYF.

This chain links TRBV6-6 with TRBJ2-1; 15 nucleotides agree with TRBD2. Germline CDR1 and CDR2: MNHNY and SVGAGI (reference sequence). V lost 6 bases, J lost 4 bases, and 4 bases stayed unmatched. The CDR3 contains 16 residues. CDR3: CASSGTSGGHYNEQFF. CDR3 DNA: TGTGCCAGCAGCGGGACTAGCGGGGGGCATTACAATGAGCAGTTCTTC.

This clonotype was detected a few times. CDR3 nucleotide sequence: TGTGCCACCAGCAGAGATGGAGGTAGAGGGAATGAAAAACTGTTTTTT. Translation: CATSRDGGRGNEKLFF. This chain connects TRBV15 to TRBJ1-4; D remains ambiguous. Germline CDR1 is LNHNV and CDR2 is YYDKDF (reference sequence). This CDR3 has 16 residues. Trimming left V 0 bases short and J 5 bases short, with 13 bases between.

The chain is built from TRBV2 and TRBJ2-2; D remains unclear. The CDR3 is 15 amino acids. Trimming took off 0 bases at V and 1 base at J, with 6 bases between the two ends. CDR1 is SNHLY, CDR2 FYNNEI, per germline. The CDR3 nucleotides read TGTGCCAGCAGTGAAGCTGGAGTGAACACCGGGGAGCTGTTTTTT. Its protein is CASSEAGVNTGELFF. Full variable domain (remainder filled in from reference TRBV2 and TRBJ2-2): EPEVTQTPSHQVTQMGQEVILRCVPISNHLYFYWYRQILGQKVEFLVSFYNNEISEKSEIFDDQFSVERPDGSNFTLKIRSTKLEDSAMYFCASSEAGVNTGELFFGEGSRLTVL.

This clonotype was counted once. The chain is built from TRBV10-3 and TRBJ2-7, with a tentative D call TRBD1 (5 bases). The CDR3 totals 13 residues. Between the trimmed V and J ends, which lost 6 bases and 0 bases, there was a span of 9 bases. Germline assignment: CDR1 ENHRY and CDR2 SYGVKD. CDR3 in amino acids: CAIRGASSYEQYF. In nucleotides, the CDR3 is TGTGCCATCAGAGGGGCCAGCTCCTACGAGCAGTACTTC.

This chain joins TRBV5-1 and TRBJ2-3; 9 bases are a match to TRBD1. This CDR3 has 15 residues. Per the germline V gene, CDR1 is SGHRS and CDR2 is YFSETQ. With 4 bases clipped from V and 3 bases from J, the junction kept 6 bases outside the gene matches. The CDR3: CASSEGQGFTDTQYF. In nucleotides, the CDR3 is TGCGCCAGCAGCGAGGGACAGGGATTTACAGATACGCAGTATTTT. Using reference TRBV5-1 and TRBJ2-3 for the parts outside the CDR3, the full variable domain is KAGVTQTPRYLIKTRGQQVTLSCSPISGHRSVSWYQQTPGQGLQFLFEYFSETQRNKGNFPGRFSGRQFSNSRSEMNVSTLELGDSALYLCASSEGQGFTDTQYFGPGTRLTVL.

This clonotype was counted at least ten times. The chain employs TRBV6-2 or TRBV6-3 and TRBJ2-7; TRBD1 matches 8 bases. CDR3 length: 12 amino acids. Germline assignment: CDR1 MNHEY and CDR2 SVGEGT. J lost 9 bases, V lost 11 bases, and 12 bases had no gene match. In DNA form, the CDR3 reads TGTGCCCCAGGGGGCGGACACCTCCGGCAGTACTTC. Translated, it gives CAPGGGHLRQYF.

The V and J genes are TRBV7-9 and TRBJ2-3; D unclear. The CDR3 is 12 residues long. CDR1 and CDR2 (germline): SEHNR, FQNEAQ (reference sequence). Deletions cut 11 bases from V and 1 base from J, with 10 bases between. CDR3 bases: TGTGCCGGGGTATCGGGCACAGATACGCAGTATTTT. It is translated as CAGVSGTDTQYF.

This sequence joins TRBV5-4 and TRBJ1-1, with D tentatively TRBD1 (6 bases). CDR1 and CDR2 from the germline V gene are SGHNT and YYREEE (reference sequence). V was clipped by 4 bases and J by 0 bases, with 13 bases between them. This CDR3 contains 15 residues. The CDR3 region has the DNA TGTGCCAGCAGCCGGGGGGGACAACTGAACACTGAAGCTTTCTTT. Translation: CASSRGGQLNTEAFF.